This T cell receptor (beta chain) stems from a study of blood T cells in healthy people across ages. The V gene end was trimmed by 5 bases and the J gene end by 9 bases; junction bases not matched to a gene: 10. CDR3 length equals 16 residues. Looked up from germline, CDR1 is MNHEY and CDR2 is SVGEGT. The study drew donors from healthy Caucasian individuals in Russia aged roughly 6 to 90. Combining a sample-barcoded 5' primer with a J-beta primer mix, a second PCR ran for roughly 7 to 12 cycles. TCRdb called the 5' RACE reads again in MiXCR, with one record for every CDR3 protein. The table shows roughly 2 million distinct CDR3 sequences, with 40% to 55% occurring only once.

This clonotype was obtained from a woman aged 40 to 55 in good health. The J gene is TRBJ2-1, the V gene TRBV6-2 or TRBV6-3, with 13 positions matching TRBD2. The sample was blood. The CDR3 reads CASSRLAGGGTGEQFF. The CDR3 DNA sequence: TGTGCCAGCAGTCGACTAGCGGGGGGAGGGACTGGTGAGCAGTTCTTC.